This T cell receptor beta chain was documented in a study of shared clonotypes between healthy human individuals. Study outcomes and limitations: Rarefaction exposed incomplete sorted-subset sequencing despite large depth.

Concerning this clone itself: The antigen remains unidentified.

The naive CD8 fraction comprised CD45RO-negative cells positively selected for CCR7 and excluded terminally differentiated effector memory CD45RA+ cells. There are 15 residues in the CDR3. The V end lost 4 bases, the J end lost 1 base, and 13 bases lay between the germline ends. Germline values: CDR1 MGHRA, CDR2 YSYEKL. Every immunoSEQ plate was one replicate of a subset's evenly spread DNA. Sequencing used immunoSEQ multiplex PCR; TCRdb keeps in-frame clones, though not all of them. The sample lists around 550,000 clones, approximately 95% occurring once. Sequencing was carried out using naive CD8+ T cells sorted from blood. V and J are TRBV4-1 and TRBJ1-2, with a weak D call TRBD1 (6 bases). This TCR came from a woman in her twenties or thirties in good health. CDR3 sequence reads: CASSRGRTDNYGYTF. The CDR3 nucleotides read TGCGCCAGCAGCCGGGGGCGGACAGATAACTATGGCTACACCTTC.